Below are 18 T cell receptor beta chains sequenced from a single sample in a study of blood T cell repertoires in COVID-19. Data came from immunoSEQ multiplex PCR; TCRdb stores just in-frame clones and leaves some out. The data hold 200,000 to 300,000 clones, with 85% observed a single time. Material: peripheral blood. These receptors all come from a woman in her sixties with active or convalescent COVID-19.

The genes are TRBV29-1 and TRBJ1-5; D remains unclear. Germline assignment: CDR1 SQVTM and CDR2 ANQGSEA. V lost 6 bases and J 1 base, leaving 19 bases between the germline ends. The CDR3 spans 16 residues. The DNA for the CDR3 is TGCAGCGTAGCAGGAGGGATAGGGATGAGCAATCAGCCCCAGCATTTT. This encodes CSVAGGIGMSNQPQHF.

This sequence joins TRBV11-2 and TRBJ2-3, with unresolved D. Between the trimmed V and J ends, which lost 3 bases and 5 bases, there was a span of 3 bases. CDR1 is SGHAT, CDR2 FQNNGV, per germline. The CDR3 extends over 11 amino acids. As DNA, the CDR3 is TGTGCCAGCAGCTTCGGAGATACGCAGTATTTT. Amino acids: CASSFGDTQYF.

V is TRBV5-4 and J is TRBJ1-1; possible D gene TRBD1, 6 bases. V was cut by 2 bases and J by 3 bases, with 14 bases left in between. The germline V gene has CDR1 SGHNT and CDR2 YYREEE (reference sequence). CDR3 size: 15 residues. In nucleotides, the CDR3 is TGTGCCAGCAGCTTCTCGGGGGGGGCCCACACTGAAGCTTTCTTT. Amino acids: CASSFSGGAHTEAFF.

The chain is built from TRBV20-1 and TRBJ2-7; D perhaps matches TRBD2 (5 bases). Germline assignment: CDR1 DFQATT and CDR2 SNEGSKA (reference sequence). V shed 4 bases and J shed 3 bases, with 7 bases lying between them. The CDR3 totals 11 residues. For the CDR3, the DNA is TGCAGTGCTACACGGGGCTACGAGCAGTACGTC. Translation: CSATRGYEQYV.

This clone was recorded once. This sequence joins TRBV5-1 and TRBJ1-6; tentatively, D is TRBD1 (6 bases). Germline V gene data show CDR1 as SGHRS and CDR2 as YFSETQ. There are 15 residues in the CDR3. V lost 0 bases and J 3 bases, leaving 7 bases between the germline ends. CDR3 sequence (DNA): TGCGCCAGCAGCTTGGAACAGGGCTATAATTCACCCCTCCACTTT. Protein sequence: CASSLEQGYNSPLHF.

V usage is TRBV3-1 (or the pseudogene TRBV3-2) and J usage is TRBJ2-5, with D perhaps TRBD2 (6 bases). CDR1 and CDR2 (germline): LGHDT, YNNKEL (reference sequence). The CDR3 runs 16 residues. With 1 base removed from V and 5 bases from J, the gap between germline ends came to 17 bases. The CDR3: CASSQGFRQGGETQYF. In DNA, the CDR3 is TGTGCCAGCAGCCAAGGATTCCGGCAGGGAGGTGAGACCCAGTACTTC.

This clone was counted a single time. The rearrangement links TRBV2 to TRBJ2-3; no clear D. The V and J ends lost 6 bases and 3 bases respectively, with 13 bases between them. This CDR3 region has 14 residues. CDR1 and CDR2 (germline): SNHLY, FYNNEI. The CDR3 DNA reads TGTGCCAGCAGGCTAAATGATAAAACAGATACGCAGTATTTT. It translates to CASRLNDKTDTQYF.

The DNA for the CDR3 is TGTGCCAGCAGCCAGAAACAGGGAAATTCACCCCTCCACTTT. Amino acid sequence: CASSQKQGNSPLHF. The chain joins TRBV4-2 to TRBJ1-6; TRBD1 might be the D (6 bases). The germline V gene has CDR1 LGHNA and CDR2 YNFKEQ. This CDR3 has 14 residues. V was shortened by 3 bases and J by 7 bases, with 10 bases between the two germline ends.

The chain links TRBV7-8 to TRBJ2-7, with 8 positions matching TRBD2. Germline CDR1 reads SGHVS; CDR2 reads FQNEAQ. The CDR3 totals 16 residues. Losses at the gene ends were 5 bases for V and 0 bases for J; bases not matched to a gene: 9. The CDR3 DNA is TGTGCCAGCAGCGCGGGGGGACAACTGAGCTCCTACGAGCAGTACTTC. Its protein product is CASSAGGQLSSYEQYF.

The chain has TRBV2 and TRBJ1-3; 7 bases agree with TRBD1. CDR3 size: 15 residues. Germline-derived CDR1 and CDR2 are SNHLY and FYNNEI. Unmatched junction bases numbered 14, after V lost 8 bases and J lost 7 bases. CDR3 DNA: TGTGCCAGCGGCCGATTGGGACAGAAGCCCAACACCATATATTTT. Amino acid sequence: CASGRLGQKPNTIYF. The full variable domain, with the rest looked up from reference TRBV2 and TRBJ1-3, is EPEVTQTPSHQVTQMGQEVILRCVPISNHLYFYWYRQILGQKVEFLVSFYNNEISEKSEIFDDQFSVERPDGSNFTLKIRSTKLEDSAMYFCASGRLGQKPNTIYFGEGSWLTVV.

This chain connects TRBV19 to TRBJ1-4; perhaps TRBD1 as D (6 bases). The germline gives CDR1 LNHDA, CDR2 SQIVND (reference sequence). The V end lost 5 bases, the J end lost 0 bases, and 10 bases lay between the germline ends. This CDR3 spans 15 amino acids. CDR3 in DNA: TGTGCCAGTAGTGCACAGGGTGCAACTAATGAAAAACTGTTTTTT. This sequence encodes CASSAQGATNEKLFF.

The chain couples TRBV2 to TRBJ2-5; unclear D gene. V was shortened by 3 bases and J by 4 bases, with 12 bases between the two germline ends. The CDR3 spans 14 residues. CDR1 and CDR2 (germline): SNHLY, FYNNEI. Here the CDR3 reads CASSDLVLGETQYF. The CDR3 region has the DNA TGTGCCAGCAGTGACTTAGTGCTCGGAGAGACCCAGTACTTC.

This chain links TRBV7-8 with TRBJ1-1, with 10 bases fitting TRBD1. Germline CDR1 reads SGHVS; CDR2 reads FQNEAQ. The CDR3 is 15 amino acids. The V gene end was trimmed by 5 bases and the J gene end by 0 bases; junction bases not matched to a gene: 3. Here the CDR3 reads CASSHGQGVNTEAFF. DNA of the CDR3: TGTGCCAGCAGCCATGGACAGGGGGTGAACACTGAAGCTTTCTTT.

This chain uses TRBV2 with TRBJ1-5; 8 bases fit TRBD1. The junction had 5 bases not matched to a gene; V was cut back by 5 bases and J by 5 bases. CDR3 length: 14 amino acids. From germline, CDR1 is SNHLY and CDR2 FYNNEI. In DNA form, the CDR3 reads TGTGCCAGCAGTTCCGGGACAGGTCATCAGCCCCAGCATTTT. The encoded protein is CASSSGTGHQPQHF.

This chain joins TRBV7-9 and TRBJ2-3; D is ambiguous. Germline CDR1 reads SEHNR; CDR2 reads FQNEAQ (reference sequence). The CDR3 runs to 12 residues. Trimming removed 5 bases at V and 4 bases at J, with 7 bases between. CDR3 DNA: TGTGCCAGCAGCCCTCTCTCAGATACGCAGTATTTT. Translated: CASSPLSDTQYF.

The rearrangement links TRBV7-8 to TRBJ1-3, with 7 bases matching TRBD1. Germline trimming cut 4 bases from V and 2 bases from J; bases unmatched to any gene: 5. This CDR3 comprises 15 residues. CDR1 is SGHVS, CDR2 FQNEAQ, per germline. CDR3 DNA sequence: TGTGCCAGCAGCTGGAATCAGGGGGCTGGAAACACCATATATTTT. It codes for CASSWNQGAGNTIYF. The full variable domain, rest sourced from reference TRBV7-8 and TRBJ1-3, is GAGVSQSPRYKVAKRGQDVALRCDPISGHVSLFWYQQALGQGPEFLTYFQNEAQLDKSGLPSDRFFAERPEGSVSTLKIQRTQQEDSAVYLCASSWNQGAGNTIYFGEGSWLTVV.

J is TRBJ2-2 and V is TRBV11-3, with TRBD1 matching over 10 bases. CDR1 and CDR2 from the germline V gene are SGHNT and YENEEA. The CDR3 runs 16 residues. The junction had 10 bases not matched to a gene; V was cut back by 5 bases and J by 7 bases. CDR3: CASSPRGTGEVGELFF. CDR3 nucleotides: TGTGCCAGCAGCCCTAGAGGGACAGGGGAAGTCGGGGAGCTGTTTTTT.

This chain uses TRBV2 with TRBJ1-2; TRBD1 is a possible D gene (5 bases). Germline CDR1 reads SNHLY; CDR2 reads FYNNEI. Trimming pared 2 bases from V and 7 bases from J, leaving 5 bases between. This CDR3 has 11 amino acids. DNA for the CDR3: TGTGCCAGCAGTGAAAGGGGTGGCTACACCTTC. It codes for CASSERGGYTF.